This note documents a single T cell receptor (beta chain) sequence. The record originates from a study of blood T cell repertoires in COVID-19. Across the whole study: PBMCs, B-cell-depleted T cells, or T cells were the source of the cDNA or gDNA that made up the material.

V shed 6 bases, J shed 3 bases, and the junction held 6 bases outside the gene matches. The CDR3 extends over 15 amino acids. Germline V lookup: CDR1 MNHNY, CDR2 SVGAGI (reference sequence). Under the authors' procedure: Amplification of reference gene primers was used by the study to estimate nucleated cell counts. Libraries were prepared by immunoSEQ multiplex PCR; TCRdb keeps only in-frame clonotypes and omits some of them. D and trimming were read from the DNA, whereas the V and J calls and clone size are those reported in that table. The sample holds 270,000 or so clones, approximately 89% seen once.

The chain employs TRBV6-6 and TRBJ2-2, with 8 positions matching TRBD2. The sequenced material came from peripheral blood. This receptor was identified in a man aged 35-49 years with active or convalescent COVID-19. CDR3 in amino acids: CASRAGGPDTGELFF. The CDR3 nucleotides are TGTGCCAGCAGGGCGGGGGGCCCCGACACCGGGGAGCTGTTTTTT.